The 9 T cell receptor beta chains below were found in one sample sequenced in a study of response to subunit inactivated influenza vaccine. TCRdb re-analysed the RT-PCR reads in MiXCR, keeping a single row per CDR3 protein. The data hold about 570,000 distinct CDR3 sequences, with about 10% observed a single time. The same data also went into a second study, on T cells expressing NK-cell markers. That paper notes: The authors made TCR beta cDNA libraries by 5'RACE template switching. This switching added a universal primer site and UMIs.

The sequencing used PBMCs from blood, collected on the day of vaccination. These receptor sequences come from a man aged 45 to 65 who received an inactivated influenza vaccine.

About this clonotype itself: This may be a read error: a much more frequent sequence differs by one nucleotide. The chain couples TRBV5-6 to TRBJ2-2, with D hard to call. This CDR3 contains 12 residues. Germline V gene data show CDR1 as SGHDT and CDR2 as YYEEEE. V was cut by 1 base and J by 6 bases, with 4 bases left in between. Here the CDR3 reads CASSLIAGELFF. The CDR3 DNA reads as TGTGCCAGCAGCTTGATAGCCGGGGAGCTGTTTTTT.

Only a few counts were recorded for this clonotype. The chain carries TRBV10-3 and TRBJ2-2; the D is unclear. Trimming cost V 2 bases and J 4 bases, with 5 bases left between them. The germline V gene encodes CDR1 ENHRY and CDR2 SYGVKD. This CDR3 contains 13 residues. CDR3 coding DNA: TGTGCCATCAGTGAGAGGAGCACCGGGGAGCTGTTTTTT. It is translated as CAISERSTGELFF.

This clonotype has just a few counts. The rearrangement links TRBV27 to TRBJ2-3; D remains ambiguous. The V gene lost 3 bases and the J gene lost 4 bases, with 11 bases spanning the gap. The germline V gene encodes CDR1 MNHEY and CDR2 SMNVEV (reference sequence). The CDR3 has 14 residues. CDR3 coding DNA: TGTGCCAGCAGTTTCTCACCTTCGGCAGATACGCAGTATTTT. Translating gives CASSFSPSADTQYF.

This clonotype was found a few times. This chain connects TRBV5-1 to TRBJ2-1; 7 bases map to TRBD2. The length of the CDR3 is 15 residues. J was trimmed by 5 bases and V by 0 bases; bases with no gene match: 5. Germline CDR1 SGHRS, CDR2 YFSETQ. CDR3 amino acids: CASSLEGGRNNEQFF. The CDR3 DNA reads TGCGCCAGCAGCTTGGAGGGCGGGAGAAACAATGAGCAGTTCTTC. The whole variable domain, remainder taken from reference TRBV5-1 and TRBJ2-1, is KAGVTQTPRYLIKTRGQQVTLSCSPISGHRSVSWYQQTPGQGLQFLFEYFSETQRNKGNFPGRFSGRQFSNSRSEMNVSTLELGDSALYLCASSLEGGRNNEQFFGPGTRLTVL.

The rearrangement uses TRBV12-3 or TRBV12-4 and TRBJ2-3; 12 bases agree with TRBD2. The CDR3 runs to 17 residues. V dropped 4 bases and J dropped 3; count of bases not matched to a gene: 8. CDR3 DNA: TGTGCCAGCAGTTGGACTAGCGGGGCTCAGGAAACAGATACGCAGTATTTT. Translated, it gives CASSWTSGAQETDTQYF.

This clonotype was picked up a small number of times. The chain joins TRBV4-2 to TRBJ2-3; D may be TRBD2 (7 bases). Germline V gene sequence: CDR1 LGHNA, CDR2 YNFKEQ. This CDR3 is built from 18 residues. The ends were cut back, 0 bases at V and 5 bases at J, with 21 bases in the middle. In DNA, the CDR3 is TGTGCCAGCAGCCAAGATGACTCGCGCGGGAGCAGGGGAGATACGCAGTATTTT. This gives the protein CASSQDDSRGSRGDTQYF.

This clonotype was detected a few times. This chain links TRBV2 with TRBJ2-1; 7 bases are a match to TRBD1. CDR1 SNHLY and CDR2 FYNNEI come from the germline V gene. V was clipped by 7 bases and J by 7 bases; unmatched bases: 10. The CDR3 runs to 14 residues. CDR3 sequence: CASNAGPGGNEQFF. The CDR3 bases are TGTGCCAGCAACGCCGGGCCAGGGGGAAATGAGCAGTTCTTC.

This clonotype was counted only a few times. V is TRBV7-6 and J is TRBJ2-1, with 13 bases fitting TRBD2. V was pared by 6 bases and J by 7 bases, with 6 bases of the junction left unmatched. The CDR3 covers 15 residues. From germline, CDR1 is SGHVS and CDR2 FNYEAQ. In DNA, the CDR3 is TGTGCCAGCAGTTATACTAGCGGGAGGGGTAATGAGCAGTTCTTC. The encoded protein is CASSYTSGRGNEQFF.

In its sample, this clonotype was seen a few times. The CDR3 protein is CSASPAKGQVQETQYF. In DNA, the CDR3 is TGCAGTGCGTCGCCGGCAAAGGGACAGGTGCAAGAGACCCAGTACTTC. The rearrangement joins TRBV20-1 to TRBJ2-5; 8 nucleotides line up with TRBD1. Germline V CDR1 and CDR2: DFQATT, SNEGSKA (reference sequence). The CDR3 is 16 residues long. V trimming: 6 bases; J trimming: 2 bases; junction bases outside the gene matches: 14.